The clone carrying this T cell receptor (beta chain) has ten or more counts. Its specificity is unknown. Not a single patient had been given any form of treatment at any point before undergoing thyroid surgery. The data stem from a study of metastatic and nonmetastatic thyroid tumors. Study information: The comparison covered peripheral blood and tumor or nodule tissue in malignant and benign thyroid patients.

General study findings and limits: According to reports, the diversity of TCR beta was significantly higher in malignant thyroid tumors than in benign nodules, and this held in both blood and tumor samples.

CDR1 is SGHTA, CDR2 FQGNSA, per germline. The length of the CDR3 is 13 residues. V dropped 5 bases and J dropped 5; count of bases not matched to a gene: 3. Original data processing: Clinicopathological groups supplied CDR3 differences that were used to build a distant-metastasis classifier for papillary thyroid cancer. MiXCR was used by TCRdb to re-call the PCR reads. These V and J calls rely on TCRdb rather than the paper's analysis. The sample records 30,000 or so clones, 20% to 25% being singletons. The clonotype was recovered from a female donor with papillary thyroid cancer or a benign thyroid nodule (not recorded which). Some clones in this sample may be carry-over from other donors' samples. The chain is built from TRBV7-2 and TRBJ1-2; the match to TRBD1 covers 9 bases. The sample comprised blood. CDR3 in DNA: TGTGCCAGCAGCCCGACAGGGGGATATGGCTACACCTTC. It codes for CASSPTGGYGYTF.